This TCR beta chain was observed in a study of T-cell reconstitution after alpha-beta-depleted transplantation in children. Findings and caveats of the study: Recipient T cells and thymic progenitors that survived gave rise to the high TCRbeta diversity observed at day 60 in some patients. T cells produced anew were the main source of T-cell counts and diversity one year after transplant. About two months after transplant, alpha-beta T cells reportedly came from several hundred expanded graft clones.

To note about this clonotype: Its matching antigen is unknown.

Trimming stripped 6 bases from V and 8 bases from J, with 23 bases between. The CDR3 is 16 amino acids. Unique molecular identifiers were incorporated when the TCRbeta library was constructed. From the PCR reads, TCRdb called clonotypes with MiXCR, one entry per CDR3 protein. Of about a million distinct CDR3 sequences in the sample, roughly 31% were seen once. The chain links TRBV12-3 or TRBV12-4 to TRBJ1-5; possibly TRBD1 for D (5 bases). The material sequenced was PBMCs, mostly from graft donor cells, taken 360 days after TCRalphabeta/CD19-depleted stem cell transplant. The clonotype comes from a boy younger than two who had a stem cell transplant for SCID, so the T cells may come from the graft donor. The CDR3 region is CASSLLIGGTKEPQHF. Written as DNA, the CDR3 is TGTGCCAGCAGCTTACTGATTGGGGGGACGAAGGAGCCCCAGCATTTT.